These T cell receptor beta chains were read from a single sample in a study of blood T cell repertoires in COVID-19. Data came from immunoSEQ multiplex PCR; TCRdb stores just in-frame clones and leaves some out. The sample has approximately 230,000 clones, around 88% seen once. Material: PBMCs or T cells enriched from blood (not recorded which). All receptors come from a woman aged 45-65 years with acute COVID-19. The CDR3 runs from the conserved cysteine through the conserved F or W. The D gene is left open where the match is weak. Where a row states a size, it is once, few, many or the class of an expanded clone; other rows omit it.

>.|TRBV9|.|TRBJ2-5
TGTGCCAGCAGCCCTCGCGGGGCTATCCAAGAGACCCAGTACTTC
CASSPRGAIQETQYF
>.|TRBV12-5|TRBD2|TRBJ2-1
TGTGCTAGTGGTTTGGAACCGACTAGCCATGAGCAGTTCTTC
CASGLEPTSHEQFF
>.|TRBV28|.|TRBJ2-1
TGTGCCAGCAGCCCGGGACATTTCCGGCAGTTCTTC
CASSPGHFRQFF
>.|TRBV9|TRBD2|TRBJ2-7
TGTGCCAGCAGCCGTAGCGGGAGTTACGAGCAGTACTTC
CASSRSGSYEQYF
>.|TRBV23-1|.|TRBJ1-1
TGCGCCAGCAGTCAATCTGGGCGGGGGAACACTGAAGCTTTCTTT
CASSQSGRGNTEAFF
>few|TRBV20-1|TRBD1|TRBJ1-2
TGCAAACCTAGGGGGCGGGATGGCTACACCTTC
CKPRGRDGYTF
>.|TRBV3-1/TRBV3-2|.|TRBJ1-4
TGTGCCAGCAGCCAAATCAGGGGCAGGGCTAATGAAAAACTGTTTTTT
CASSQIRGRANEKLFF
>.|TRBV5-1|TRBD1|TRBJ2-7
TGCGCCAGCAGTCCCGCCGGGACAGGGGTTTACGAGCAGTACTTC
CASSPAGTGVYEQYF
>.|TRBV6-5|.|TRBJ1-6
TGTGCCAGCAGTTACGCGGGGAGCTCCTATAATTCACCCCTCCACTTT
CASSYAGSSYNSPLHF
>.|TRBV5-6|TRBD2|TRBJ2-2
TGTGCCAGCAGCTTGGGTCGCGGGAGGGCCCGAGTCGGGGAGCTGTTTTTT
CASSLGRGRARVGELFF